A selection of T cell receptor beta chains follows, all from one sample in a study of blood T cell repertoires in COVID-19. This table comes from immunoSEQ multiplex PCR, and its TCRdb copy is limited to in-frame clones, with some not included. The sample holds about 350,000 clones, about 92% seen once. Sequenced sample: peripheral blood. The receptors stem from a woman in her sixties or seventies with COVID-19, enrolled during active disease. Each CDR3 is given without its conserved first and last residue. The order of the fields is V gene, CDR3 protein.

TRBV6-6,ASRADRGPGDGYT
TRBV7-3,ASSLDITNTEAF
TRBV13,ASSLYQEAF
TRBV28,ASSTSGTGNGNTIY
TRBV9,ASSVQGQETQY
TRBV9,ASSVADRGQPQH
TRBV5-8,ASSLGQGLSNQPQH
TRBV4-1,ASSQDRRGVNSEQF
TRBV6-6,ASRPGSGGAYEQY
TRBV7-9,ASSSPDSSQPQH
TRBV4-2,ASSQELAAASSYEQY
TRBV10-1,ASSESGGGKAEAF
TRBV28,ASSLLRQGNSQETQY
TRBV25-1,ASSVYLYEQY
TRBV7-9,ASSLHNSPLH
TRBV6-5,ASVGQGSGYEQY
TRBV28,ASSLPRGRTGANVLT
TRBV24-1,ATRPGTGISGANVLT
TRBV2,ASSREQGNYGYT
TRBV4-1,ASSPWGATGAGEAF
TRBV5-1,ASSLEVVAVGAF
TRBV5-1,ASSSGSSYEQY
TRBV29-1,SVTRTSGVNTGELF
TRBV11-2,ASVGREGDTEAF
TRBV9,ASSGQGKGTEAF
TRBV9,ASSVAAQGWYGYT
TRBV9,ASSVGGLEAF
TRBV19,ASSITSGYEQY
TRBV19,ASSRGSYNSPLH
TRBV7-3,ASSLYRPNTEAF
TRBV6-5,ASRPGQGYPGAF
TRBV19,ASRKRVTDQPQH
TRBV15,ATSRQAPTEAF
TRBV3-1/TRBV3-2,ASSRTPYEQY
TRBV27,ASSPARNQPQH
TRBV7-3,ASSIRPDTSSPLH
TRBV3-1/TRBV3-2,ASSQEERGGPEQF
TRBV18,ASSPDSSNSPLH
TRBV9,ASSPRVNTEAF
TRBV19,ASGDRRNYGYT
TRBV18,ASSPGLENYEQY
TRBV7-3,ASSLRANAEAF
TRBV5-1,ASSPGGLWTEAF
TRBV7-8,ASSLGVGTAGGYT
TRBV4-1,ASSQATANTGELF
TRBV19,ASSIDPIRGSEAF
TRBV7-9,ASSLTGTDRELF
TRBV6-5,ATLPGLNSPLH
TRBV14,ASSQDRGGVPDTQY
TRBV3-1/TRBV3-2,ASLDRGSPGGYT
TRBV2,ASRTGTEAF
TRBV2,ASRGHPFGEQY
TRBV7-9,ASSAYSGNTIY
TRBV14,ASSQDPQRGTRDEQY
TRBV28,ASSLIGEAEAF